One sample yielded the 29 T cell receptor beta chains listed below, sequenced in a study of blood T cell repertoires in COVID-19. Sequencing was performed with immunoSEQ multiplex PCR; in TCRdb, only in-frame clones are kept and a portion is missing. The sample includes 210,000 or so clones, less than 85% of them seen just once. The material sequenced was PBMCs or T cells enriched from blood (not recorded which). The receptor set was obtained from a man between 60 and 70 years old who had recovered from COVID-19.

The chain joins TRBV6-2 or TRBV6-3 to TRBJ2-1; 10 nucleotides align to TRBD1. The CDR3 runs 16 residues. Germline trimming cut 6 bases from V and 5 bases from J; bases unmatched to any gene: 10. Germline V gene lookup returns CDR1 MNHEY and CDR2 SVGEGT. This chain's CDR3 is CASSTNPGTGDNEQFF. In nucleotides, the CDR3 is TGTGCCAGCAGCACCAATCCCGGGACAGGGGACAATGAGCAGTTCTTC.

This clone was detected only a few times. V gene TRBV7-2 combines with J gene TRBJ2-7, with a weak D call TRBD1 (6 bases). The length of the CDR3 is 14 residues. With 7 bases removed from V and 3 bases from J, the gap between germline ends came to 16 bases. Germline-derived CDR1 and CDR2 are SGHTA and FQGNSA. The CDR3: CASTSGTGHYEQYF. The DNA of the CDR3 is TGTGCCAGCACCTCCGGGACGGGACACTACGAGCAGTACTTC.

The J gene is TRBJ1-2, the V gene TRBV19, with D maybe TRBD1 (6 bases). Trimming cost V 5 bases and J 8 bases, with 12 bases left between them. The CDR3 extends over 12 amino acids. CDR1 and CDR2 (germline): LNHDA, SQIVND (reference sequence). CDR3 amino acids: CASSAGQWGYTF. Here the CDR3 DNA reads TGTGCCAGTAGTGCCGGACAGTGGGGCTACACCTTC. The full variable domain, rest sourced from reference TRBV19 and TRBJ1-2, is DGGITQSPKYLFRKEGQNVTLSCEQNLNHDAMYWYRQDPGQGLRLIYYSQIVNDFQKGDIAEGYSVSREKKESFPLTVTSAQKNPTAFYLCASSAGQWGYTFGSGTRLTVV.

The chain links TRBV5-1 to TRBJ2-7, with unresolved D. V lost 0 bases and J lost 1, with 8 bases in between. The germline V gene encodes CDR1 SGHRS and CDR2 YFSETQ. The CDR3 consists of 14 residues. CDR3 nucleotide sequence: TGCGCCAGCAGCTTGGGGGCATTGTCCTACGAGCAGTACTTC. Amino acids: CASSLGALSYEQYF.

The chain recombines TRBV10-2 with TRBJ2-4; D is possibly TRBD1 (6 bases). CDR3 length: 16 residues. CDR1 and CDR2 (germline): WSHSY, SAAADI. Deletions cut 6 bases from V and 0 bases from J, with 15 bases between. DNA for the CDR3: TGCGCCAGCAGACCCGGGACAACGCTAGCCAAAAACATTCAGTACTTC. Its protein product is CASRPGTTLAKNIQYF.

The CDR3 loop reads CASSTSGGPRYEQFF. The DNA of the CDR3 is TGCGCCAGCAGTACTAGCGGGGGGCCTCGCTATGAGCAGTTCTTC. This chain uses TRBV10-1 with TRBJ2-1, with TRBD2 matching 12 bases. This CDR3 region has 15 residues. Germline assignment: CDR1 WNHNN and CDR2 SYGVQD (reference sequence). The V segment lost 5 bases and the J segment 8 bases; nucleotides outside the gene matches: 7.

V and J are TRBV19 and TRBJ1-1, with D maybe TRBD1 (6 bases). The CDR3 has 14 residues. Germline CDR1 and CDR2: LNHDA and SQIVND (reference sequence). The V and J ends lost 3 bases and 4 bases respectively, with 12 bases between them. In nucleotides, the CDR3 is TGTGCCAGTAGTATTTCAGGGGCGGTCACTGAAGCTTTCTTT. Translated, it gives CASSISGAVTEAFF. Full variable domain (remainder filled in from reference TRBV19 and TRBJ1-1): DGGITQSPKYLFRKEGQNVTLSCEQNLNHDAMYWYRQDPGQGLRLIYYSQIVNDFQKGDIAEGYSVSREKKESFPLTVTSAQKNPTAFYLCASSISGAVTEAFFGQGTRLTVV.

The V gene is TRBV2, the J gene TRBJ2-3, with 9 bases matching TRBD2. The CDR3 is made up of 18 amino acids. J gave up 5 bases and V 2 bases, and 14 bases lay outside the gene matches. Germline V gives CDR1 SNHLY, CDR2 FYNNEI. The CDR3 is CASSEMRAGGHIRDTQYF. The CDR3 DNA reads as TGTGCCAGCAGTGAAATGAGGGCGGGGGGGCATATCAGAGATACGCAGTATTTT.

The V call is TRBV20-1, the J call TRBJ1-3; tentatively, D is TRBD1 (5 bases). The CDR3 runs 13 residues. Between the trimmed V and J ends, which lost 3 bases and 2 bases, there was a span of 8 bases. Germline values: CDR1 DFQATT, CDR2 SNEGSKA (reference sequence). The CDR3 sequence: CSASRGAGNTIYF. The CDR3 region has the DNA TGCAGTGCTAGTCGGGGGGCTGGAAACACCATATATTTT.

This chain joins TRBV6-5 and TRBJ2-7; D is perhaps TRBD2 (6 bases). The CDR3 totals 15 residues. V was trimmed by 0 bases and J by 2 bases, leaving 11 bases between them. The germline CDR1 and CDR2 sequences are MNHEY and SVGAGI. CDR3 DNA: TGTGCCAGCAGTTACTCCTGGCGGGGAGCCTACGAGCAGTACTTC. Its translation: CASSYSWRGAYEQYF.

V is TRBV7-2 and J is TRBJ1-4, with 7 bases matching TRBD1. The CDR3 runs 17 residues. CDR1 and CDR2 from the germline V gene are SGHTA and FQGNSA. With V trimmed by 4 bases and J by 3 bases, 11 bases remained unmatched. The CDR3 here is CASSSSPEGASNEKLFF. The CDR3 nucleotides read TGTGCCAGCAGCTCCTCGCCAGAGGGGGCCTCTAATGAAAAACTGTTTTTT.

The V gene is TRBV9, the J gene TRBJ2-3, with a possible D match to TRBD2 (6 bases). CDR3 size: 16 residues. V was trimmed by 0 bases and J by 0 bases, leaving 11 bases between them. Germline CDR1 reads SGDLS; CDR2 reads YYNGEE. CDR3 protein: CASSVGSGSSTDTQYF. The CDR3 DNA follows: TGTGCCAGCAGCGTAGGAAGCGGGTCGAGCACAGATACGCAGTATTTT.

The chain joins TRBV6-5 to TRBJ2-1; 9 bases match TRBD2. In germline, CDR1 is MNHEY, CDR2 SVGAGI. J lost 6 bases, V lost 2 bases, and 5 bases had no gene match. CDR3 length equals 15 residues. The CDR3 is CASSYPRGGLNEQFF. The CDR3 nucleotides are TGTGCCAGCAGTTACCCGCGGGGGGGCCTCAATGAGCAGTTCTTC.

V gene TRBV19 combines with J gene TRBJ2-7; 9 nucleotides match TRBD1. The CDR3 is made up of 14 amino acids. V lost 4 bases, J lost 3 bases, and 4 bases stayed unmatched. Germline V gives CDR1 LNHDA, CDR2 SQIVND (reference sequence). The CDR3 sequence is CASSTRQGGYEQYF. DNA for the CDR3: TGTGCCAGTAGTACGCGACAGGGGGGCTACGAGCAGTACTTC.

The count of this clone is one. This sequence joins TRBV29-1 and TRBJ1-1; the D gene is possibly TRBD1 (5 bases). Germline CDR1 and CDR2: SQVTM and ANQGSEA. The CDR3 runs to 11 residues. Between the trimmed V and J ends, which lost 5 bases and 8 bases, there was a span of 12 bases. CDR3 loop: CSVLQDREAFF. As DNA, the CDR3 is TGCAGCGTTTTACAGGATCGGGAAGCTTTCTTT.

This CDR3 is CASSPGGTDTQYF. The CDR3 nucleotides are TGCGCCAGCAGCCCCGGAGGAACAGATACGCAGTATTTT. The chain employs TRBV5-1 and TRBJ2-3, with D tentatively TRBD2 (5 bases). The germline V and J ends were trimmed by 4 bases and 3 bases, with 9 bases remaining between them. Germline V gene sequence: CDR1 SGHRS, CDR2 YFSETQ. This CDR3 has 13 residues.

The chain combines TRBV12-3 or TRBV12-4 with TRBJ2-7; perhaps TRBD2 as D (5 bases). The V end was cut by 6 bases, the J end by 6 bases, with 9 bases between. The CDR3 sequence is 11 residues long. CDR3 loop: CASSPEGEQYF. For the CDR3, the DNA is TGTGCCAGCAGCCCCGAGGGCGAGCAGTACTTC.

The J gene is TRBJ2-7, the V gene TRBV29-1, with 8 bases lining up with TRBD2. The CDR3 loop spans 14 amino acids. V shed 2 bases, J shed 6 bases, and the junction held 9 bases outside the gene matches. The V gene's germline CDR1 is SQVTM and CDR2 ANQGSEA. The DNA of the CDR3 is TGCAGCGTTGAAAGGGCAGCGGGGGCCTCCGAGCAGTACTTC. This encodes CSVERAAGASEQYF.

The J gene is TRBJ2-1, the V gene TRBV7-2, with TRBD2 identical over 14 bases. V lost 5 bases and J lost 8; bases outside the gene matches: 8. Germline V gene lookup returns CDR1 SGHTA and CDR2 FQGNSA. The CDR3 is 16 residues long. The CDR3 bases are TGTGCCAGCAGCCAGGGACTAGCGGGGGAGCCCGATGAGCAGTTCTTC. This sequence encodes CASSQGLAGEPDEQFF.

CDR3 in DNA: TGTGCCAGCAGTCCCGGGGTAACTAATGAAAAACTGTTTTTT. Translated: CASSPGVTNEKLFF. The chain employs TRBV25-1 and TRBJ1-4; D remains ambiguous. The CDR3 totals 14 residues. Between the trimmed V and J ends, which lost 5 bases and 1 base, there was a span of 8 bases. Germline CDR1 is MGHDK and CDR2 is SYGVNS. The full variable domain, in which reference TRBV25-1 and TRBJ1-4 provide the parts outside the CDR3, is EADIYQTPRYLVIGTGKKITLECSQTMGHDKMYWYQQDPGMELHLIHYSYGVNSTEKGDLSSESTVSRIRTEHFPLTLESARPSHTSQYLCASSPGVTNEKLFFGSGTQLSVL.

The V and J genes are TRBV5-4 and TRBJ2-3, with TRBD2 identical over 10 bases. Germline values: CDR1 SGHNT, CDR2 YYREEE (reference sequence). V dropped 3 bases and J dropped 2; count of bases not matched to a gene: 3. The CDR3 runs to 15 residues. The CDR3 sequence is CASSWTSGFTDTQYF. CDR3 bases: TGTGCCAGCAGCTGGACTAGCGGTTTCACAGATACGCAGTATTTT.

For the CDR3, the DNA is TGTGCCAGCAGTGTACAGGGATCAACTAATGAAAAACTGTTTTTT. Encoded protein: CASSVQGSTNEKLFF. The chain combines TRBV2 with TRBJ1-4; a weak D match, TRBD1 (6 bases). The CDR3 runs to 15 residues. V lost 4 bases and J 0 bases, leaving 9 bases between the germline ends. Germline V gene sequence: CDR1 SNHLY, CDR2 FYNNEI.

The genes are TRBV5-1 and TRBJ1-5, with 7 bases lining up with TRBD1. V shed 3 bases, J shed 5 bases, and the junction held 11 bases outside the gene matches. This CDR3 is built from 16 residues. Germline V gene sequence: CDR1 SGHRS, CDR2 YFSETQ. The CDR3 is CASSSADRWGDQPQHF. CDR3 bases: TGCGCCAGCAGCTCAGCGGACAGGTGGGGTGATCAGCCCCAGCATTTT.

The CDR3 loop is CASSLRSQSGNTIYF. The CDR3 nucleotides are TGTGCCAGCAGCTTAAGAAGCCAATCTGGAAACACCATATATTTT. The J gene is TRBJ1-3, the V gene TRBV11-3; D is unresolved. The CDR3 has 15 amino acids. The germline CDR1 and CDR2 sequences are SGHNT and YENEEA. V dropped 2 bases and J dropped 1 base, with 9 bases sitting between them.

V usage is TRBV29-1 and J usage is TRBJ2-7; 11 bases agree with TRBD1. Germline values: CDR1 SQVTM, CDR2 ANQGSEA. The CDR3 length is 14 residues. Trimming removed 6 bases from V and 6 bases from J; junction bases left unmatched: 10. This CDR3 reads CSVLTGQGAGEQYF. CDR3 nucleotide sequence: TGCAGCGTCCTGACCGGACAGGGGGCGGGCGAGCAGTACTTC.

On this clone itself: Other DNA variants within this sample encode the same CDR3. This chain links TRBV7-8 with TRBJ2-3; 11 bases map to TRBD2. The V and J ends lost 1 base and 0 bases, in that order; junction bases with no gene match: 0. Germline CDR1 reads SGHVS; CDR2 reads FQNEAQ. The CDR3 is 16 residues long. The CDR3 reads CASSLVAGGSTDTQYF. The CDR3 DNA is TGTGCCAGCAGCTTAGTAGCGGGGGGGAGCACAGATACGCAGTATTTT. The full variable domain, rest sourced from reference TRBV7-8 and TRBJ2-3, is GAGVSQSPRYKVAKRGQDVALRCDPISGHVSLFWYQQALGQGPEFLTYFQNEAQLDKSGLPSDRFFAERPEGSVSTLKIQRTQQEDSAVYLCASSLVAGGSTDTQYFGPGTRLTVL.

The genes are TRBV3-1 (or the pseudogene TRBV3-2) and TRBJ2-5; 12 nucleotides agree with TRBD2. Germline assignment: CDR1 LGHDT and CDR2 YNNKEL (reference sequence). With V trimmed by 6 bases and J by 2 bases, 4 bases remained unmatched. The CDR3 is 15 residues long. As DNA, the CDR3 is TGTGCCAGCAGTCGGACTAGCGGGGTACAAGAGACCCAGTACTTC. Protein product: CASSRTSGVQETQYF.

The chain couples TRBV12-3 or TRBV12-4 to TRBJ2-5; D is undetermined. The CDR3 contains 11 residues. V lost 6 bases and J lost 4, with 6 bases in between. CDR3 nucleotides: TGTGCCAGCAGCTATACAGAGACCCAGTACTTC. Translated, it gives CASSYTETQYF.

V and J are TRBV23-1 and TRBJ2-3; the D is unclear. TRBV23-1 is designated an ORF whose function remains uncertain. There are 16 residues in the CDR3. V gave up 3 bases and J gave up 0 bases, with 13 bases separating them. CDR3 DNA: TGCGCCAGCAGTCAGCCGGCCGGAGTCAGCACAGATACGCAGTATTTT. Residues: CASSQPAGVSTDTQYF.